The entry below gives a single T cell receptor (beta chain) sequence along with its context. Its matching antigen is unknown. CDR3-region Arm-PCR and iRepertoire HTBI primers produced the TCR beta libraries. Under the authors' procedure: In the combined samples, roughly 60 TRBV and more than 11 TRBJ segments were identified. TCRdb independently ran MiXCR on the multiplex PCR reads; one entry per CDR3 protein. These V and J calls derive from TCRdb rather than the authors' analysis. The table has some 430,000 distinct CDR3 sequences, 20% to 25% seen once; the top ten hold more than 6%. The time point: persistent/refractory GD, antithyroid drugs over 5 years with positive TRAb. Extracted PBMC RNA gave rise to the TCR library. Peripheral blood, 7 to 9.5 milliliters of it, was drawn into EDTA tubes. This entry belongs to a study of regulatory T cells in long-lasting Graves disease. Broader study findings: Gene preferences differed: TRBV28, TRBJ1-2, TRBJ2-5 in persistent cases.

This CDR3 is built from 16 residues. Trimming removed 4 bases at V and 8 bases at J, with 21 bases between. Germline values: CDR1 LGHNT, CDR2 FRNRAP. The receptor was derived from a female donor with Graves disease. This chain connects TRBV12-5 to TRBJ2-1; tentative D call: TRBD2 (6 bases). Sequencing was performed on peripheral blood mononuclear cells (PBMCs), taken when the disease was refractory, from a patient treated with antithyroid drugs. CDR3 in DNA: TGTGCTAGTGGTTCCAGTTCTCCGGGAGTAGGCGATGAGCAGTTCTTC. Amino acid sequence: CASGSSSPGVGDEQFF.